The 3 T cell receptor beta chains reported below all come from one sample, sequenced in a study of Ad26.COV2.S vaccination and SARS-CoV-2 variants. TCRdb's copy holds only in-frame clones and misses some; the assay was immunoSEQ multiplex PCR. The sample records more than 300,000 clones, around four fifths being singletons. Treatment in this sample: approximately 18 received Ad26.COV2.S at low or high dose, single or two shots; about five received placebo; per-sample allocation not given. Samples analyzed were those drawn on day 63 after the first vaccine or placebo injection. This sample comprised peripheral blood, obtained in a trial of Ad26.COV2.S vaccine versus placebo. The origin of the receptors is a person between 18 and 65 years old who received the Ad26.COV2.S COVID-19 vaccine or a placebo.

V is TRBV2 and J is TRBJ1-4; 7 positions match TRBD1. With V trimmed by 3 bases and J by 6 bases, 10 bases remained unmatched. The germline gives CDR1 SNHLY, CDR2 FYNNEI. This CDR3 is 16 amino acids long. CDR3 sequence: CASSDNDRARDEKLFF. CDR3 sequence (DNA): TGTGCCAGCAGTGACAATGACAGGGCGAGGGATGAAAAACTGTTTTTT.

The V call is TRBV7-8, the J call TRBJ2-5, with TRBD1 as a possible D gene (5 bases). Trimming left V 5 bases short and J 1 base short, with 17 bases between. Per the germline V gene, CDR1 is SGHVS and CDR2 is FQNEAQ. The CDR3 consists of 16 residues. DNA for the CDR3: TGTGCCAGCAGCCCCTTGGGGCAGGCAATCCAAGAGACCCAGTACTTC. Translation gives CASSPLGQAIQETQYF.

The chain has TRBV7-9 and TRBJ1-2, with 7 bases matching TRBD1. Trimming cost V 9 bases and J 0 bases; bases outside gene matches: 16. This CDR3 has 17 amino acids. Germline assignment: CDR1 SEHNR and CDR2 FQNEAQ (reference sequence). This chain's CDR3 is CASWGGDRFKSNYGYTF. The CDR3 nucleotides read TGTGCCAGTTGGGGTGGGGACAGATTCAAATCTAACTATGGCTACACCTTC.